This T cell receptor (beta chain) is from a study of blood T cell repertoires in COVID-19. Study at large: T cells, B-cell-depleted T cells, or PBMCs provided the cDNA or gDNA that served as material.

Clones were sequenced by immunoSEQ multiplex PCR, and TCRdb holds only the in-frame ones, with some missing. The sample lists about 220,000 clones; 80% were seen once. The source of this sequence is a human donor in a cohort sampled during active COVID-19. The sample comprised peripheral blood.

The chain's CDR3 is CASSTGYLNGYTF. For the CDR3, the DNA is TGTGCCAGCAGCACAGGGTACTTAAATGGCTACACCTTC. The rearrangement joins TRBV12-3 or TRBV12-4 to TRBJ1-2; tentatively, D is TRBD1 (6 bases). The CDR3 loop spans 13 amino acids. V dropped 6 bases and J dropped 6 bases, with 14 bases sitting between them.